Detailed here is one T cell receptor (beta chain). Its specificity is not known. The libraries of TRB cDNA were prepared using 5' RACE with UMI labels. Each CDR3 protein gets one entry in TCRdb, which reprocessed the 5' RACE reads and gives no DNA. The sample holds 85,000 to 90,000 distinct CDR3 sequences. These data belong to a study of CXCR3-negative and CXCR3-positive naive CD8 T cells. Germline V gene data show CDR1 as SGHRS and CDR2 as YFSETQ. There are 13 residues in the CDR3. Findings and limits, study-wide: TRB CDR3 hydrophobicity was greater in CXCR3-positive naive cells than in CXCR3-negative naive cells. Memory CD8+ cells showed much lower diversity, while both naive subsets were comparably high. With respect to TRBV-TRBJ usage, naive CXCR3-negative and CXCR3-positive cells were similar; memory differed.

The genes are TRBV5-1 and TRBJ2-7. The TCR sequence derives from a human donor in good health. Some clones in this sample may be carry-over from other donors' samples. The specimen sequenced was naive CXCR3+ CD8+ T cells from blood. Subset defined: CD45RO-CCR7+CD27+CD95- naive CD8+ T cells expressing CXCR3 (TNR3+). The CDR3 loop reads CASSLDIRYEQYF. Supplemented by reference TRBV5-1 and TRBJ2-7, the full variable domain reads KAGVTQTPRYLIKTRGQQVTLSCSPISGHRSVSWYQQTPGQGLQFLFEYFSETQRNKGNFPGRFSGRQFSNSRSEMNVSTLELGDSALYLCASSLDIRYEQYFGPGTRLTVT.